Following are 21 T cell receptor beta chains from one sample sequenced in a study of blood T cell repertoires in COVID-19. The table came from immunoSEQ multiplex PCR; TCRdb's copy has only in-frame clones and leaves some out. Of 220,000 or so clones detected, about 80% appear once; the ten largest clones hold under 2%. The material sequenced was peripheral blood. These receptors were taken from a woman of 80 years or more with acute or convalescent COVID-19.

To note about this clone: At the DNA level, this CDR3 is encoded by other sequences in the same sample as well. The chain couples TRBV2 to TRBJ1-4; the match to TRBD1 covers 7 bases. The length of the CDR3 is 15 residues. From germline, CDR1 is SNHLY and CDR2 FYNNEI. Trimming cost V 6 bases and J 2 bases; bases outside gene matches: 6. CDR3 sequence (DNA): TGTGCCAGCAGCCGACAGGGCGGCACTAATGAAAAACTGTTTTTT. This codes for CASSRQGGTNEKLFF.

The V call is TRBV4-3, the J call TRBJ2-3, with 7 positions matching TRBD1. After removal of 1 base from V and 7 bases from J, the junction contained 8 bases not matched to a gene. The CDR3 has 15 residues. Germline V gene sequence: CDR1 LGHNA, CDR2 YSLEER. CDR3 amino acids: CASSQAWTGRNTQYF. The CDR3 region has the DNA TGCGCCAGCAGCCAAGCCTGGACAGGAAGAAATACGCAGTATTTT.

The chain recombines TRBV5-5 with TRBJ2-1; maybe TRBD2 (6 bases). CDR1 and CDR2 (germline): SGHKS, YYEKEE (reference sequence). V dropped 2 bases and J dropped 1 base, with 16 bases sitting between them. This CDR3 comprises 17 residues. CDR3 DNA: TGTGCCAGCAGCTTAACCTCGGACGGGGGATCCTACAATGAGCAGTTCTTC. Protein: CASSLTSDGGSYNEQFF.

The gene calls are TRBV29-1 and TRBJ2-3; TRBD1 matches 10 bases. J lost 5 bases, V lost 5 bases, and 10 bases had no gene match. CDR1 and CDR2 (germline): SQVTM, ANQGSEA. This CDR3 is built from 15 residues. The CDR3, as DNA: TGCAGCGTTTCCCCCGGGACAGGGGTTTTAGATACGCAGTATTTT. As protein: CSVSPGTGVLDTQYF.

The V and J genes are TRBV25-1 and TRBJ2-5, with D perhaps TRBD1 (6 bases). V was shortened by 10 bases and J by 6 bases, with 21 bases between the two germline ends. There are 14 residues in the CDR3. Germline V lookup: CDR1 MGHDK, CDR2 SYGVNS. The CDR3 region is CATARGGTGKTQYF. The CDR3 nucleotides read TGTGCCACTGCCCGAGGGGGAACGGGAAAGACCCAGTACTTC.

This chain links TRBV9 with TRBJ2-3; 10 bases map to TRBD1. V gave up 3 bases and J gave up 2 bases; unmatched junction bases: 6. Looked up from germline, CDR1 is SGDLS and CDR2 is YYNGEE. The CDR3 extends over 16 amino acids. In nucleotides, the CDR3 is TGTGCCAGCAGCGCCAGACAGGGGGCGGTCACAGATACGCAGTATTTT. Translating gives CASSARQGAVTDTQYF.

V usage is TRBV7-3 and J usage is TRBJ1-1; D possibly corresponds to TRBD1 (6 bases). The CDR3 has 18 residues. CDR1 is SGHTA, CDR2 FQGTGA, per germline. Trimming left V 5 bases short and J 1 base short, with 23 bases between. The CDR3 region is CASSPHQLSTQGNTEAFF. As DNA, the CDR3 is TGTGCCAGCAGCCCACACCAGCTGTCTACACAGGGGAACACTGAAGCTTTCTTT.

V and J are TRBV30 and TRBJ2-2; D possibly corresponds to TRBD2 (7 bases). V shed 3 bases and J shed 4 bases, with 15 bases lying between them. CDR1 GTSNPN and CDR2 SVGIG come from the germline V gene (reference sequence). This CDR3 has 15 amino acids. The CDR3 DNA is TGTGCCTGGAGCAGAAGGGGGAGGGGCACCGGGGAGCTGTTTTTT. It translates to CAWSRRGRGTGELFF.

The chain links TRBV19 to TRBJ2-7; TRBD2 agrees at 9 bases. Trimming took 5 bases from V and 4 from J; bases not matched to a gene: 9. The CDR3 contains 15 residues. Per germline, CDR1 LNHDA and CDR2 SQIVND (reference sequence). The DNA of the CDR3 is TGTGCCAGTAGTTATCCGGCTAGCGGGAAATACGAGCAGTACTTC. This encodes CASSYPASGKYEQYF.

This chain links TRBV7-8 with TRBJ2-7; D call uncertain. The CDR3 length is 11 residues. CDR1 and CDR2 (germline): SGHVS, FQNEAQ. The V gene lost 3 bases and the J gene lost 6 bases, with 6 bases spanning the gap. The CDR3 sequence is CASSFIGEQYF. DNA for the CDR3: TGTGCCAGCAGCTTTATCGGCGAGCAGTACTTC.

This clone was seen a handful of times. J is TRBJ1-1 and V is TRBV20-1; D is possibly TRBD1 (6 bases). This CDR3 contains 11 residues. Germline values: CDR1 DFQATT, CDR2 SNEGSKA (reference sequence). The V gene lost 7 bases and the J gene lost 7 bases, with 13 bases spanning the gap. Here the CDR3 DNA reads TGCAGTGGCAAGACAGGCCGTGAAGCTTTCTTT. This encodes CSGKTGREAFF.

V gene TRBV2 combines with J gene TRBJ2-5; TRBD1 matches at 8 bases. The CDR3 has 13 residues. The V and J ends lost 6 bases and 4 bases, in that order; junction bases with no gene match: 4. The germline CDR1 and CDR2 sequences are SNHLY and FYNNEI. The CDR3: CASSLQGGETQYF. The CDR3 DNA reads as TGTGCCAGCAGCTTACAGGGGGGAGAGACCCAGTACTTC.

This clone was counted between two and nine times. The chain uses TRBV7-9 and TRBJ2-2; the match to TRBD2 covers 8 bases. Germline assignment: CDR1 SEHNR and CDR2 FQNEAQ (reference sequence). The CDR3 spans 16 residues. Trimming at V came to 0 bases and at J to 1 base, leaving 1 base not matched to a gene. The CDR3 loop is CASSLAAGVNTGELFF. DNA of the CDR3: TGTGCCAGCAGCTTAGCAGCGGGGGTGAACACCGGGGAGCTGTTTTTT.

The chain carries TRBV6-6 and TRBJ2-5; no clear D. The CDR3 loop spans 14 amino acids. The V gene lost 7 bases and the J gene lost 7 bases, with 19 bases spanning the gap. Germline values: CDR1 MNHNY, CDR2 SVGAGI (reference sequence). This CDR3 reads CASTTQAPGSTQYF. As DNA, the CDR3 is TGTGCCAGCACCACCCAGGCCCCCGGCTCGACCCAGTACTTC.

This clone was observed a single time. V is TRBV7-3 and J is TRBJ2-3; 9 bases are shared with TRBD1. The CDR3 is made up of 14 amino acids. From germline, CDR1 is SGHTA and CDR2 FQGTGA. Losses at the gene ends were 5 bases for V and 2 bases for J; bases not matched to a gene: 2. In DNA, the CDR3 is TGTGCCAGCAGCCGGACAGGGGACACAGATACGCAGTATTTT. Translating it yields CASSRTGDTDTQYF.

This chain uses TRBV6-6 with TRBJ1-5, with 8 positions matching TRBD1. The CDR3 is 16 amino acids. Trimming took 5 bases from V and 2 from J; bases not matched to a gene: 8. Germline V CDR1 and CDR2: MNHNY, SVGAGI (reference sequence). CDR3 sequence: CASSQQGVSGNQPQHF. The CDR3 nucleotides are TGTGCCAGCAGTCAACAGGGGGTGAGCGGCAATCAGCCCCAGCATTTT.

V usage is TRBV5-5 and J usage is TRBJ1-3; D ambiguous. This CDR3 is 16 amino acids long. Germline values: CDR1 SGHKS, CDR2 YYEKEE (reference sequence). The V gene lost 4 bases and the J gene lost 0 bases, with 14 bases spanning the gap. The CDR3 sequence: CASSPERPLSGNTIYF. CDR3 bases: TGTGCCAGCAGCCCCGAGCGACCACTCTCTGGAAACACCATATATTTT.

A note on this clone: At the DNA level, this CDR3 is encoded by other sequences in the same sample as well. This rearrangement joins TRBV6-2 or TRBV6-3 to TRBJ1-1; maybe TRBD1 (5 bases). The V end lost 3 bases, the J end lost 2 bases, and 7 bases lay between the germline ends. The CDR3 has 13 amino acids. In germline, CDR1 is MNHEY, CDR2 SVGEGT. Written as DNA, the CDR3 is TGTGCCAGCAGTTATACAGGTAACACTGAAGCTTTCTTT. It encodes CASSYTGNTEAFF.

The rearrangement links TRBV29-1 to TRBJ2-7; possibly TRBD1 for D (6 bases). V gave up 4 bases and J gave up 2 bases, with 9 bases separating them. Per germline, CDR1 SQVTM and CDR2 ANQGSEA. The CDR3 runs 12 residues. The CDR3 loop is CSVVSGAYEQYF. The CDR3 DNA follows: TGCAGCGTTGTGTCAGGGGCCTACGAGCAGTACTTC.

This rearrangement joins TRBV18 to TRBJ2-1; 8 nucleotides match TRBD2. There are 14 residues in the CDR3. CDR1 and CDR2 from the germline V gene are KGHSH and LQKENI. Trimming at V came to 8 bases and at J to 4 bases, leaving 7 bases not matched to a gene. Here the CDR3 DNA reads TGTGCCAGCGGGACTAGAGGAGGGTACAATGAGCAGTTCTTC. Its protein product is CASGTRGGYNEQFF.

The V gene is TRBV2, the J gene TRBJ1-2; the match to TRBD1 covers 11 bases. J lost 12 bases, V lost 6 bases, and 12 bases had no gene match. The CDR3 length is 14 residues. Germline lookup yields CDR1 SNHLY and CDR2 FYNNEI. CDR3 loop: CASSRGQGAVVHTF. The CDR3 DNA sequence: TGTGCCAGCAGCCGAGGACAGGGGGCGGTTGTCCACACCTTC. Filled out from reference TRBV2 and TRBJ1-2, the complete variable domain reads EPEVTQTPSHQVTQMGQEVILRCVPISNHLYFYWYRQILGQKVEFLVSFYNNEISEKSEIFDDQFSVERPDGSNFTLKIRSTKLEDSAMYFCASSRGQGAVVHTFGSGTRLTVV.